This TCR beta chain was recorded in a study of cytomegalovirus exposure and HLA in healthy donors. Whole-study results and caveats: Rarity marked most TCR sequences, yet some public TCRs occurred in many donors. Cytomegalovirus association was assigned to around 150 TCR beta chains.

With V trimmed by 2 bases and J by 4 bases, 7 bases remained unmatched. Germline V gene sequence: CDR1 SGDLS, CDR2 YYNGEE. The CDR3 loop spans 17 amino acids. A word on this clone: Antigen unknown.

Profiled with immunoSEQ multiplex PCR; TCRdb holds only in-frame clones, not every one. Of fewer than 120,000 clones in the sample, roughly 89% were seen once. The receptor's source is a woman between 18 and 30 years old in good health and CMV-seronegative. V and J are TRBV9 and TRBJ2-5; 14 nucleotides match TRBD2. Sequenced sample: PBMCs. CDR3 coding DNA: TGTGCCAGCAGCGTCTTCGGACTAGCGGGAGGTCTAGAGACCCAGTACTTC. This encodes CASSVFGLAGGLETQYF.